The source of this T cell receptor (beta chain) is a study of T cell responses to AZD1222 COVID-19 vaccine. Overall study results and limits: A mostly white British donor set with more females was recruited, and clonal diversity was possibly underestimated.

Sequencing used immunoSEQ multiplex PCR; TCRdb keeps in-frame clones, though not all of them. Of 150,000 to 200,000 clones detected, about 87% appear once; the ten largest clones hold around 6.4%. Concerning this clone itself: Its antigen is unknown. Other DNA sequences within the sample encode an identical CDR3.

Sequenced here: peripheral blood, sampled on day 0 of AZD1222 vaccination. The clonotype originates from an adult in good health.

In nucleotides, the CDR3 is TGTGCCAGCAGCCCTAGCAATCAGCCCCAGCATTTT. Protein sequence: CASSPSNQPQHF. V usage is TRBV28 and J usage is TRBJ1-5, with unresolved D. Between the trimmed V and J ends, which lost 6 bases and 0 bases, there was a span of 3 bases. Germline values: CDR1 MDHEN, CDR2 SYDVKM. The CDR3 length is 12 residues.